These 6 T cell receptor beta chains were all obtained from the same sample, sequenced in a study of blood T cell repertoires in COVID-19. Sequencing was performed with immunoSEQ multiplex PCR; in TCRdb, only in-frame clones are kept and a portion is missing. The sample comprises around 80,000 clones, 75% to 90% of which are singletons, and more than 4% rests with the top ten. Sample: peripheral blood. Source of these receptors: a woman aged 65 to 85 with acute or convalescent COVID-19.

The J gene is TRBJ1-1, the V gene TRBV6-5; 8 positions match TRBD1. This CDR3 spans 14 amino acids. Germline CDR1 MNHEY, CDR2 SVGAGI. V trimming: 4 bases; J trimming: 4 bases; junction bases outside the gene matches: 5. CDR3 residues: CASSSYQGATEAFF. CDR3 in DNA: TGTGCCAGCAGTTCCTATCAGGGGGCCACTGAAGCTTTCTTT.

This clone was counted between two and nine times. The chain carries TRBV6-1 and TRBJ1-1; D gene ambiguous. From germline, CDR1 is MNHNS and CDR2 SASEGT. The CDR3 consists of 12 residues. The ends were cut back, 2 bases at V and 7 bases at J, with 8 bases in the middle. CDR3 residues: CASSELSFEAFF. CDR3 in DNA: TGTGCCAGCAGTGAATTGTCCTTTGAAGCTTTCTTT.

This CDR3 reads CASSAETVNTEAFF. The CDR3 nucleotides are TGTGCCAGCAGTGCGGAGACCGTGAACACTGAAGCTTTCTTT. The rearrangement uses TRBV2 and TRBJ1-1, with unresolved D. Germline CDR1 and CDR2: SNHLY and FYNNEI. The V and J ends lost 4 bases and 0 bases respectively, with 9 bases between them. CDR3 length: 14 residues.

The V gene is TRBV12-3 or TRBV12-4, the J gene TRBJ2-7; a weak D match, TRBD1 (7 bases). The CDR3 spans 13 residues. V was clipped by 4 bases and J by 4 bases, with 11 bases between them. CDR3 nucleotides: TGTGCCAGCAGTTGGAGGGGGCCTTACGAGCAGTACTTC. Residues: CASSWRGPYEQYF.

The rearrangement links TRBV5-8 to TRBJ2-1; D gene uncertain. The length of the CDR3 is 15 residues. The V and J ends lost 0 bases and 0 bases respectively, with 7 bases between them. The germline V gene encodes CDR1 SGHTS and CDR2 YDEGEE. CDR3 amino acids: CASSLDPSSYNEQFF. The CDR3 nucleotides read TGTGCCAGCAGCTTGGACCCGAGCTCCTACAATGAGCAGTTCTTC.

This clone was found a few times. V usage is TRBV4-2 and J usage is TRBJ1-6; 7 bases line up with TRBD1. Germline V lookup: CDR1 LGHNA, CDR2 YNFKEQ. The CDR3 runs 14 residues. Trimming at V came to 8 bases and at J to 2 bases, leaving 3 bases not matched to a gene. CDR3 coding DNA: TGTGCCAGCCGAGGGACAGCCTATAATTCACCCCTCCACTTT. Translated, it gives CASRGTAYNSPLHF.